This T cell receptor beta chain appears in the sequencing data of a study of blood T cell repertoires in COVID-19. For the study at large: Whether acute or convalescent, the COVID-19 samples came from the United States, Italy and Spain.

Between the trimmed V and J ends, which lost 3 bases and 5 bases, there was a span of 11 bases. CDR1 is KGHSH, CDR2 LQKENI, per germline. The CDR3 has 13 residues. Original methodology: Reference gene primer amplification gave estimated nucleated cell counts. Generated by immunoSEQ multiplex PCR, the TCRdb table keeps only in-frame clones and is missing some. The V and J calls and clone size come from that table; D and trimming were worked out from the DNA. The sample holds some 70,000 clones, 65% to 85% seen once. The Seattle site enrolled patients during active infection and followed them longitudinally.

The receptor's source is a man in his 60s with COVID-19, enrolled during active disease. The material sequenced was peripheral blood. V and J are TRBV18 and TRBJ2-7; the D gene is possibly TRBD1 (6 bases). The CDR3 loop reads CASSPGDNHEQYF. CDR3 coding DNA: TGTGCCAGCTCACCGGGGGACAACCACGAGCAGTACTTC.